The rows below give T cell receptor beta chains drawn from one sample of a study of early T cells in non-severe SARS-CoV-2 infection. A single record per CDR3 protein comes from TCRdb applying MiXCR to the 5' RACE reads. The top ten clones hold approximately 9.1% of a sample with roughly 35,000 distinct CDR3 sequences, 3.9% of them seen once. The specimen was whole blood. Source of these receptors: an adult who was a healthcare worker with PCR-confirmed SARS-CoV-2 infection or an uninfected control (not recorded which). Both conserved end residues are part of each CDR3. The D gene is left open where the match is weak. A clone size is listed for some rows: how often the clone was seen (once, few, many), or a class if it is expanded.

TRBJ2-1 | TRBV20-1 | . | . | TGCAGTGCTAGAGATCTGGGAGGACCGATCAATGAGCAGTTCTTC | CSARDLGGPINEQFF
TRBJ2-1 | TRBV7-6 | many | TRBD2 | TGTGCCAGCAGGCCGGGACTAGCGGGTACGAAGTTCTTC | CASRPGLAGTKFF
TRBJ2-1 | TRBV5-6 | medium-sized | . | TGTGCCAGCAGCTTGGGGAGCTCCTACAATGAGCAGTTCTTC | CASSLGSSYNEQFF
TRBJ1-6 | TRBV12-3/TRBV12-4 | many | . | TGTGCCAGCAGCACAGGAGGTATAGGATCACCCCTCCACTTT | CASSTGGIGSPLHF
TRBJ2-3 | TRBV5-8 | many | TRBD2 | TGTGCCAGCAGCCTGACTAGCGGCACAGATACGCAGTATTTT | CASSLTSGTDTQYF
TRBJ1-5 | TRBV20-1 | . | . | TGCAGTGCTACTGACCCGCGTCGGGGGTTGGGTCAGCCCCAGCATTTT | CSATDPRRGLGQPQHF
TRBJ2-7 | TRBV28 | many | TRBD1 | TGTGCCAGCAGTTTACTCCAAGGTGGACAGGGACGCTACGAGCAGTACTTC | CASSLLQGGQGRYEQYF
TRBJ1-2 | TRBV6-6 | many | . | TGTGCCACCTCTAAGGGGAATGGCTACACCTTC | CATSKGNGYTF
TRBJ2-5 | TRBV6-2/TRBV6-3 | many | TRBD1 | TGTGCCAGCAGTTACGGGACAGCAGAGACCCAGTACTTC | CASSYGTAETQYF
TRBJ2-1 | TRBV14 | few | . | TGTGCCAGCAGCCAATTCGGTGCCTCCAGCTCCTACAATGAGCAGTTCTTC | CASSQFGASSSYNEQFF
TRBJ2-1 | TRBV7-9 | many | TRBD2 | TGTGCCAGCAGCTTCTTTATAGCGGGAGTGGACAATGAGCAGTTCTTC | CASSFFIAGVDNEQFF
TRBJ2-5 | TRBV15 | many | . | TGTGCCACCAGCACGTTCCCGACAGGAAACCAAGAGACCCAGTACTTC | CATSTFPTGNQETQYF
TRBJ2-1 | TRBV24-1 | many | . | TGTGCCACCAGTGATTTGCGGCAGAACTACAATGAGCAGTTCTTC | CATSDLRQNYNEQFF
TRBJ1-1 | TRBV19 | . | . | TGTGCCAGTAGTTACGTCGGGAAGGGAAAGACTGAAGCTTTCTTT | CASSYVGKGKTEAFF
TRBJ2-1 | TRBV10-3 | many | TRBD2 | TGTGCCATCAGTGAGTTGGGTAGCGGGAATCTGAATGAGCAGTTCTTC | CAISELGSGNLNEQFF
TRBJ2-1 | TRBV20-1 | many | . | TGCAGTGCGAGCCTACCCTACAATGAGCAGTTCTTC | CSASLPYNEQFF
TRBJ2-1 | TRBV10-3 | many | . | TGTGCCATCAGTGAGTCGACTAGATACAATGAGCAGTTCTTC | CAISESTRYNEQFF
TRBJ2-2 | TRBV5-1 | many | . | TGCGCCAGCAGCTTGGCCATCGGGGTCACCGGGGAGCTGTTTTTT | CASSLAIGVTGELFF
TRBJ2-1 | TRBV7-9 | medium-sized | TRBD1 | TGTGCCAGCAGCCCACAGGGGCTCGCCTACAATGAGCAGTTCTTC | CASSPQGLAYNEQFF
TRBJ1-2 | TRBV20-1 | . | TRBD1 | TGCAGTGCTAGAGATACCCTGAGGGGACAGGGGAATGGCTACACCTTC | CSARDTLRGQGNGYTF
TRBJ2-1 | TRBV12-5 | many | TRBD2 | TGTGCTAGTGGACCGGGACTAGCGGGTTTCGGTGAGCAGTTCTTC | CASGPGLAGFGEQFF
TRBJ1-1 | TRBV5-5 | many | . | TGTGCCAGCAGCTTGGTTTGGTTCCCGAATCCTGAAGCTTTCTTT | CASSLVWFPNPEAFF
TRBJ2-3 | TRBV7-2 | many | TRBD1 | TGTGCCAGCAGCAGTACAGGGGCGAGCACAGATACGCAGTATTTT | CASSSTGASTDTQYF
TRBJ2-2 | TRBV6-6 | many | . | TGTGCCAGCAGTTACTCCCAGGGCCTGGACACCGGGGAGCTGTTTTTT | CASSYSQGLDTGELFF
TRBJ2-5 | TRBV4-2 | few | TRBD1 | TGTGCCAGCAGCCAATTTGTAGGGGGCCCTGAGACCCAGTACTTC | CASSQFVGGPETQYF
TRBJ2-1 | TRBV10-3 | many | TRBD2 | TGTGCCATCAGGCGGACTAGTTCAAGCTCCTACAATGAGCAGTTCTTC | CAIRRTSSSSYNEQFF
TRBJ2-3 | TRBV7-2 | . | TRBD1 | TGTGCCAGCAGCGCAATAAGCACAGGGGAGTCCGGCGCAGATACGCAGTATTTT | CASSAISTGESGADTQYF
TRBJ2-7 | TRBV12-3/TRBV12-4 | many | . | TGTGCCAGCTCACCCCCCAAGGGCGAGCAGTACTTC | CASSPPKGEQYF
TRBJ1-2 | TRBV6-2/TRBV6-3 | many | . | TGTGCCAGCAGTTACGACACCTTCTATGGCTACACCTTC | CASSYDTFYGYTF
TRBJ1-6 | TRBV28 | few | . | TGTGCCAGCAGTTCCCAGGACAGTAACAATAATTCACCCCTCCACTTT | CASSSQDSNNNSPLHF
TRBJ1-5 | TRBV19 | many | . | TGTGCCAGTAGTATAGAAAGGGGTCAGCCCCAGCATTTT | CASSIERGQPQHF
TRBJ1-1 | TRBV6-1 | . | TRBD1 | TGTGCCAGCAGTGTGGGAGGACAGGGGGCGCCTGAAGCTTTCTTT | CASSVGGQGAPEAFF
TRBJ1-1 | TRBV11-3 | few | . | TGTGCCAGCAGCTTAGAGAACACTGAAGTTTTCTTT | CASSLENTEVFF
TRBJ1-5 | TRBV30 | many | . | TGTGCCTGGAGCCCCAGGGGATATAGCAATCAGCCCCAGCATTTT | CAWSPRGYSNQPQHF
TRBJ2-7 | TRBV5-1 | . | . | TGCGCCAGCAGCTTGGAACAGGGTAATTCCTACGAGCAGTACTTC | CASSLEQGNSYEQYF
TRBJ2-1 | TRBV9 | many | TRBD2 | TGTGCCAGCAGCGTCCGGACTAGCGGGAGTTTCGTTGAGCAGTTCTTC | CASSVRTSGSFVEQFF
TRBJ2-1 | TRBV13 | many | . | TGTGCCAGCAGCTTAGGCGGATACAATGAGCAGTTCTTC | CASSLGGYNEQFF
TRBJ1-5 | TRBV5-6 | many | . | TGTGCCAGCAGCTTGGGGCAGTACTATCAGCCCCAGCATTTT | CASSLGQYYQPQHF
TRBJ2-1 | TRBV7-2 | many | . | TGTGCCAGCAGCTTAGAAATAAGAGGGTACAATGAGCAGTTCTTC | CASSLEIRGYNEQFF
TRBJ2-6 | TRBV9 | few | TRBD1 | TGTGCCAGCAGCACCGTACAGGGGGCGCAAGGGGCCAACGTCCTGACTTTC | CASSTVQGAQGANVLTF
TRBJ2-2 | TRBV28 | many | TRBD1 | TGTGCCAGCAGTTTCATGGACAGGGCGAACACCGGGGAGCTGTTTTTT | CASSFMDRANTGELFF
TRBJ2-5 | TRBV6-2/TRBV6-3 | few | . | TGTGCCAGCAGCAATACGGAGACCCAGTACTTC | CASSNTETQYF
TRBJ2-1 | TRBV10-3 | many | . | TGTGCCATCAGTGAAACCCTGACGAGCTCCTACAATGAGCAGTTCTTC | CAISETLTSSYNEQFF
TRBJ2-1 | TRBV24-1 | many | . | TGTGCCACCACCTTTTGGGACACGGATGATGAGCAGTTCTTC | CATTFWDTDDEQFF